A single TCR beta chain is shown here with its context. What it recognizes is unknown. The sample is drawn from a study of cytomegalovirus exposure and HLA in healthy donors. Looked up from germline, CDR1 is SGHTA and CDR2 is FQGNSA. Trimming cost V 5 bases and J 7 bases, with 20 bases left between them. This CDR3 is built from 16 residues. Findings and caveats of the study: The sole available immune exposure information was CMV serostatus. Segments of the TCR beta V type were, in most cases, productive about 87% or about 30% of the time in an earlier analysis. Presence/absence analyses rested on an assumption that sequencing depth was roughly uniform across donors.

13 Jbeta primers and 60 Vbeta primers were used for the PCR. Here immunoSEQ multiplex PCR was the method, and the copy in TCRdb shows in-frame clones only, minus some. The sample consists of approximately 100,000 clones, around 70% of them appearing once. Each donor's status was that of a healthy bone marrow donor. The V gene is TRBV7-2, the J gene TRBJ1-4, with no clear D. Sequenced material: PBMCs. The receptor was derived from a man aged 35-49 years in good health and CMV-seropositive. The CDR3 is CASSLFGRAPGEKLFF. The CDR3 DNA reads TGTGCCAGCAGCCTATTCGGGAGGGCCCCCGGTGAAAAACTGTTTTTT. The entire variable domain, with the rest obtained from reference TRBV7-2 and TRBJ1-4, is as follows: GAGVSQSPSNKVTEKGKDVELRCDPISGHTALYWYRQSLGQGLEFLIYFQGNSAPDKSGLPSDRFSAERTGGSVSTLTIQRTQQEDSAVYLCASSLFGRAPGEKLFFGSGTQLSVL.